This T cell receptor beta chain was obtained from a study of shared clonotypes between healthy human individuals. CDR1 is SGHDN, CDR2 FVKESK, per germline. V lost 4 bases and J lost 1, with 7 bases in between. This CDR3 is built from 14 residues. The table came from immunoSEQ multiplex PCR; TCRdb's copy has only in-frame clones and leaves some out. The data hold hundreds of thousands of clones, with 95% to 98% observed a single time. This rearrangement joins TRBV14 to TRBJ1-4, with a tentative D call TRBD1 (5 bases). The TCR originated in a young woman in good health. The specimen sequenced was naive CD4+ T cells sorted from blood. Noted subset: CD45RA+ positively selected. CDR3 protein: CASSLGGTNEKLFF. In DNA, the CDR3 is TGTGCCAGCAGCCTCGGGGGAACTAATGAAAAACTGTTTTTT.